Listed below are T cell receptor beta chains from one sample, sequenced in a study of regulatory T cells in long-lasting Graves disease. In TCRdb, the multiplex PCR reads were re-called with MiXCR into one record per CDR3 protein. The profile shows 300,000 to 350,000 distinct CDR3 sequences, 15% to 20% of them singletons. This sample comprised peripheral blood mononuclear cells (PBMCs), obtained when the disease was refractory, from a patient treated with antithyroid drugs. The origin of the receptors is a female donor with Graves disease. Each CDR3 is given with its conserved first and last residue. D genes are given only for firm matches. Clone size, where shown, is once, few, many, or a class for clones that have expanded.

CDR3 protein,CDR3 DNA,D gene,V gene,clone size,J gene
CVARAGVTQYF,TGCGTAGCGCGGGCGGGGGTGACCCAGTACTTC,TRBD2,TRBV29-1,few,TRBJ2-5
CASSLAAVNTEAFF,TGTGCCAGCAGCTTAGCCGCGGTGAACACTGAAGCTTTCTTT,.,TRBV7-9,many,TRBJ1-1
CSVSGRNTEAFF,TGCAGCGTCTCCGGGAGGAACACTGAAGCTTTCTTT,.,TRBV29-1,.,TRBJ1-1
CASSSRAPGTASYEQYF,TGTGCCAGCAGCTCCAGAGCACCCGGGACAGCCTCCTACGAGCAGTACTTC,TRBD1,TRBV7-9,few,TRBJ2-7
CASSFRGGKGNTIYF,TGTGCCAGCAGTTTTAGAGGAGGGAAGGGAAACACCATATATTTT,.,TRBV28,.,TRBJ1-3
CASRSTGGTEAFF,TGTGCCAGCAGGAGTACAGGGGGCACTGAAGCTTTCTTT,TRBD1,TRBV6-1,many,TRBJ1-1
CSVAGQGDIQYF,TGCAGCGTTGCGGGACAGGGGGACATTCAGTACTTC,TRBD1,TRBV29-1,many,TRBJ2-4
CATSRVRAEAFF,TGTGCCACCAGCAGAGTACGGGCTGAAGCTTTCTTT,.,TRBV15,many,TRBJ1-1
CASSWSGLSNTEAFF,TGTGCCAGCAGCTGGTCAGGGTTAAGTAACACTGAAGCTTTCTTT,.,TRBV5-5,few,TRBJ1-1
CAISESSEGYQETQYF,TGTGCCATCAGTGAGTCAAGCGAGGGCTACCAAGAGACCCAGTACTTC,.,TRBV10-3,.,TRBJ2-5
CASSTDGGQAHGYTF,TGTGCCAGCTCAACCGACGGCGGCCAGGCCCATGGCTACACCTTC,.,TRBV18,few,TRBJ1-2
CASSVGVNQETQYF,TGTGCCAGCAGCGTAGGCGTCAACCAAGAGACCCAGTACTTC,.,TRBV9,many,TRBJ2-5
CASLTQGSSYEQYF,TGTGCCAGCTTAACACAGGGAAGCTCCTACGAGCAGTACTTC,.,TRBV28,many,TRBJ2-7
CASSHRDQPNEKLFF,TGTGCCAGCAGCCATCGGGATCAACCGAATGAAAAACTGTTTTTT,.,TRBV3-2,.,TRBJ1-4
CASSFSRRVDTEAFF,TGTGCCAGCAGCTTTTCCAGGCGGGTCGACACTGAAGCTTTCTTT,.,TRBV7-2,.,TRBJ1-1
CASSTRGWGNQETQYF,TGTGCCAGCAGCACCAGGGGGTGGGGGAACCAAGAGACCCAGTACTTC,TRBD1,TRBV27,few,TRBJ2-5
CASSPWDRVNTEAFF,TGCGCCAGCAGCCCCTGGGACAGGGTTAACACTGAAGCTTTCTTT,TRBD1,TRBV5-1,few,TRBJ1-1
CAISGLNRDYGYTF,TGTGCCATCAGTGGGCTCAACAGGGACTATGGCTACACCTTC,.,TRBV10-3,once,TRBJ1-2
CASSVDGASAEQYF,TGTGCCAGCAGCGTAGATGGGGCTAGCGCCGAGCAGTACTTC,.,TRBV9,.,TRBJ2-7
CASSFRPWNHSNQPQHF,TGTGCCAGCAGTTTCCGTCCATGGAACCATAGCAATCAGCCCCAGCATTTT,.,TRBV28,many,TRBJ1-5
CASRFLETGGAEQYF,TGTGCCAGCAGGTTTTTGGAGACAGGGGGCGCCGAGCAGTACTTC,TRBD1,TRBV27,.,TRBJ2-7
CASGLVALGTPGNTIYF,TGTGCTAGTGGTTTGGTAGCTTTGGGGACTCCTGGAAACACCATATATTTT,.,TRBV12-5,many,TRBJ1-3
CASSQLQLDTEAFF,TGTGCCAGCTCACAGCTACAGTTGGACACTGAAGCTTTCTTT,.,TRBV18,few,TRBJ1-1
CASSLHGPHRGPQHF,TGTGCCAGTAGTCTCCACGGACCGCACCGGGGGCCCCAGCATTTT,.,TRBV19,.,TRBJ1-5
CASSEVDNREAFF,TGCGCCAGCAGCGAAGTTGATAATCGAGAAGCTTTCTTT,.,TRBV5-1,few,TRBJ1-1
CASSEALNQPQHF,TGTGCCAGCAGTGAAGCCTTAAATCAGCCCCAGCATTTT,.,TRBV6-1,.,TRBJ1-5
CVSSREPRDEEAFF,TGTGTCAGCAGTCGTGAGCCCCGGGACGAGGAAGCCTTCTTT,.,TRBV2,.,TRBJ1-1
CASSSGTSGGGTQYF,TGTGCCAGCAGCTCCGGGACTAGCGGGGGGGGTACGCAGTATTTT,TRBD2,TRBV7-2,few,TRBJ2-3
CSVRTGQGHEQYF,TGCAGCGTCCGTACGGGACAGGGCCACGAGCAGTACTTC,TRBD1,TRBV29-1,few,TRBJ2-7
CASSKEDRDSDQPQHF,TGCGCCAGCAGCAAAGAAGACAGAGACTCCGATCAGCCCCAGCATTTT,.,TRBV5-1,few,TRBJ1-5
CASSKLAGGPEEQFF,TGTGCCAGCAGTAAACTAGCGGGAGGGCCGGAGGAGCAGTTCTTC,TRBD2,TRBV28,few,TRBJ2-1
CASSDLGARRGTDTQYF,TGTGCCAGCAGCGACCTGGGGGCGAGGAGAGGGACAGATACGCAGTATTTT,.,TRBV12-3/TRBV12-4,.,TRBJ2-3
CASRYNANTEAFF,TGTGCCAGCAGGTATAATGCGAACACTGAAGCTTTCTTT,.,TRBV2,many,TRBJ1-1
CSGVSRETQYF,TGCAGTGGAGTCAGTCGGGAGACCCAGTACTTC,.,TRBV20-1,few,TRBJ2-5
CASTTLGGWAFF,TGTGCCAGCACCACCCTGGGGGGATGGGCTTTCTTT,.,TRBV7-8,many,TRBJ1-1
CASSAQRVFEQYF,TGTGCCAGCAGTGCACAGCGGGTCTTCGAGCAGTACTTC,.,TRBV2,many,TRBJ2-7
CATSPQEGARGYTF,TGTGCCACCAGCCCCCAAGAGGGGGCGCGGGGCTACACCTTC,TRBD1,TRBV15,many,TRBJ1-2
CASSLWGGGYTF,TGTGCCAGCAGTTTGTGGGGTGGTGGCTACACCTTC,.,TRBV12-3/TRBV12-4,many,TRBJ1-2
CASSGLAGGPDTQYF,TGTGCCAGCAGCGGACTAGCGGGAGGGCCAGATACGCAGTATTTT,TRBD2,TRBV12-3/TRBV12-4,.,TRBJ2-3
CASSPTGDIGDYGYTF,TGTGCCAGCAGCCCGACAGGGGACATCGGGGACTATGGCTACACCTTC,TRBD1,TRBV11-2,many,TRBJ1-2
CASSLGPYNEQFF,TGCGCCAGCAGCCTCGGACCCTACAATGAGCAGTTCTTC,.,TRBV5-1,.,TRBJ2-1
CSASGRAYEQYF,TGCAGTGCTAGCGGGAGGGCCTACGAGCAGTACTTC,TRBD2,TRBV20-1,.,TRBJ2-7
CASSLWDTYNEQFF,TGTGCCAGCAGTTTGTGGGACACATACAATGAGCAGTTCTTC,.,TRBV12-3/TRBV12-4,many,TRBJ2-1
CASSVAPGGQAFF,TGTGCCAGCAGCGTAGCGCCCGGAGGTCAAGCTTTCTTT,.,TRBV9,many,TRBJ1-1
CASSLTDYYGYTF,TGTGCCAGCAGCTTGACAGACTACTATGGCTACACCTTC,.,TRBV5-6,few,TRBJ1-2
CATSEAGTGFQETQYF,TGTGCCACCAGTGAGGCCGGGACAGGGTTCCAAGAGACCCAGTACTTC,TRBD1,TRBV24-1,many,TRBJ2-5
CAWGRNSGEKLFF,TGTGCCTGGGGCCGGAACAGCGGAGAAAAACTGTTTTTT,.,TRBV30,many,TRBJ1-4
CSVHTGTDGNTIYF,TGCAGCGTTCACACCGGGACAGATGGAAACACCATATATTTT,TRBD1,TRBV29-1,.,TRBJ1-3
CSAERTGFTDTQYF,TGCAGTGCGGAAAGGACTGGCTTCACAGATACGCAGTATTTT,.,TRBV20-1,.,TRBJ2-3